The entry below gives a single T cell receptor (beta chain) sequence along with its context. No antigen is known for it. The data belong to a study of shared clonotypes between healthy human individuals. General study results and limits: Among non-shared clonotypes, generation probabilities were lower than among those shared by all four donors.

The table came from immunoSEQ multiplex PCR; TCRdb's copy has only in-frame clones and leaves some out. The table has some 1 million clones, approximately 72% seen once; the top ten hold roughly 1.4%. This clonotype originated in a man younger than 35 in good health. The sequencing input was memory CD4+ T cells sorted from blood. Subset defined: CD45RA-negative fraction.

The chain's CDR3 is CASRNFRDRAEKLFF. The DNA of the CDR3 is TGCGCCAGCAGAAATTTCCGGGACAGGGCTGAAAAACTGTTTTTT. The V gene is TRBV5-1, the J gene TRBJ1-4; 9 bases are shared with TRBD1. Germline V gene lookup returns CDR1 SGHRS and CDR2 YFSETQ. With V trimmed by 5 bases and J by 7 bases, 9 bases remained unmatched. The CDR3 is 15 residues long.